The 19 T cell receptor beta chains below were found in one sample sequenced in a study of CD8+CD57+ T cells in acquired aplastic anemia. Template material for TCR beta VDJ and CDR3 profiling consisted of genomic DNA. In TCRdb, the reads were re-called with MiXCR into one record per CDR3 protein. The sample has over 150,000 distinct CDR3 sequences; around 45% are singletons. The sequenced material came from sorted CD4+, CD8+, or CD8+CD57+ T cells (not recorded which) from PBMCs. The source of these receptors is a human donor in good health.

In regard to this clonotype: A read error is possible here, since a much larger clone lies one base away. V gene TRBV11-2 combines with J gene TRBJ1-1; D unresolved. Trimming shortened V by 5 bases and J by 3 bases, and 13 bases separated the two germline ends. Germline lookup yields CDR1 SGHAT and CDR2 FQNNGV. The length of the CDR3 is 14 residues. The CDR3 here is CASSQGRGDTEAFF. In DNA form, the CDR3 reads TGTGCCAGCAGCCAAGGACGGGGAGACACTGAAGCTTTCTTT.

The chain carries TRBV24-1 and TRBJ2-2, with 9 bases aligning to TRBD2. Germline CDR1 and CDR2: KGHDR and SFDVKD. With 3 bases clipped from V and 4 bases from J, the junction kept 8 bases outside the gene matches. The length of the CDR3 is 17 residues. For the CDR3, the DNA is TGTGCCACCAGTGATCCTAGCGGGACAGTCTCCACCGGGGAGCTGTTTTTT. It encodes CATSDPSGTVSTGELFF.

The chain joins TRBV11-1 to TRBJ2-3; 13 bases fit TRBD2. V lost 6 bases, J lost 2 bases, and 2 bases stayed unmatched. Germline CDR1 and CDR2: SGHAT and FQDESV (reference sequence). The CDR3 is 15 residues long. CDR3 nucleotides: TGTGCCAGCAGGGGGACTAGCGGGAACACAGATACGCAGTATTTT. This translates into CASRGTSGNTDTQYF.

Of note for this clonotype: A read error may be the cause here, since a much bigger clone is one base away. A read error is likely, as this CDR3 ends without the conserved phenylalanine or tryptophan. The rearrangement uses TRBV5-6 and TRBJ1-6; TRBD1 matches at 8 bases. The germline gives CDR1 SGHDT, CDR2 YYEEEE. V lost 3 bases, J lost 0 bases, and 5 bases stayed unmatched. The CDR3 length is 17 residues. CDR3 loop: CASSWGQASSYNSPLHL. The CDR3, as DNA: TGTGCCAGCAGCTGGGGACAGGCCAGCTCCTATAATTCACCCCTCCACCTT.

The CDR3 sequence is CASSRTGFEKLFF. The CDR3 DNA reads as TGTGCCAGCAGCCGTACAGGTTTTGAAAAACTGTTTTTT. The J gene is TRBJ1-4, the V gene TRBV7-2; maybe TRBD1 (5 bases). This CDR3 has 13 amino acids. The germline V and J ends were trimmed by 5 bases and 7 bases, with 11 bases remaining between them. Germline V gives CDR1 SGHTA, CDR2 FQGNSA. Together with reference TRBV7-2 and TRBJ1-4, the CDR3 gives the full variable domain: GAGVSQSPSNKVTEKGKDVELRCDPISGHTALYWYRQSLGQGLEFLIYFQGNSAPDKSGLPSDRFSAERTGGSVSTLTIQRTQQEDSAVYLCASSRTGFEKLFFGSGTQLSVL.

This clonotype turned up a few times. The chain uses TRBV3-1 and TRBJ2-7; D unresolved. This CDR3 comprises 11 residues. Germline V gives CDR1 LGHDT, CDR2 YNNKEL (reference sequence). V lost 5 bases, J lost 7 bases, and 9 bases lay in between. CDR3 residues: CASSTSREQYF. The CDR3 DNA reads TGTGCCAGCAGCACGAGTCGGGAGCAGTACTTC.

V gene TRBV11-3 combines with J gene TRBJ1-2; D is uncertain. CDR1 is SGHNT, CDR2 YENEEA, per germline. CDR3 length: 15 residues. Trimming left V 5 bases short and J 8 bases short, with 21 bases between. CDR3 DNA sequence: TGTGCCAGCAGCCACCCTTTAGTCGACACCCGCGGCTACACCTTC. It is translated as CASSHPLVDTRGYTF.

This clonotype was seen at least ten times. The chain is built from TRBV9 and TRBJ2-5; a possible D gene is TRBD2 (5 bases). Germline V gene sequence: CDR1 SGDLS, CDR2 YYNGEE. This CDR3 has 15 amino acids. V was cut by 0 bases and J by 5 bases, with 14 bases left in between. CDR3 protein: CASSVAEGRRETQYF. As DNA, the CDR3 is TGTGCCAGCAGCGTAGCTGAGGGCAGGAGGGAGACCCAGTACTTC.

This clonotype appeared many times. V gene TRBV6-1 combines with J gene TRBJ1-5; a possible D gene is TRBD1 (6 bases). Germline CDR1 MNHNS, CDR2 SASEGT. The CDR3 contains 15 residues. Deletions cut 5 bases from V and 2 bases from J, with 13 bases between. The CDR3 bases are TGTGCCAGCAGTATAAAAGGGGGTGGCAATCAGCCCCAGCATTTT. It encodes CASSIKGGGNQPQHF.

A few counts support this clonotype. The V gene is TRBV4-2, the J gene TRBJ2-5, with 9 bases aligning to TRBD2. V lost 1 base and J lost 1; bases outside the gene matches: 7. The CDR3 contains 17 residues. Per germline, CDR1 LGHNA and CDR2 YNFKEQ. CDR3 nucleotides: TGTGCCAGCAGCCAAGGCGCGGGGGGGGGCCCCCAAGAGACCCAGTACTTC. It translates to CASSQGAGGGPQETQYF.

This clonotype was seen at least ten times. The chain joins TRBV12-3 or TRBV12-4 to TRBJ1-1; D not certain. This CDR3 contains 11 residues. V lost 6 bases and J 6 bases, leaving 8 bases between the germline ends. CDR3 amino acids: CASRGRSEAFF. In DNA, the CDR3 is TGTGCCAGCAGGGGGAGGTCTGAAGCTTTCTTT.

This clonotype appeared many times. The chain recombines TRBV6-2 or TRBV6-3 with TRBJ2-1; TRBD2 agrees at 9 bases. There are 15 residues in the CDR3. The V gene's germline CDR1 is MNHEY and CDR2 SVGEGT. Trimming at V came to 4 bases and at J to 6 bases, leaving 7 bases not matched to a gene. The CDR3 DNA follows: TGTGCCAGCAGTTGGCTTGGACTAGCGTCCAATGAGCAGTTCTTC. Translated: CASSWLGLASNEQFF.

The genes are TRBV24-1 and TRBJ1-3, with D unclear. The CDR3 has 14 residues. CDR1 and CDR2 from the germline V gene are KGHDR and SFDVKD. V lost 5 bases and J lost 0, with 7 bases in between. In DNA form, the CDR3 reads TGTGCCACCAGTGGCCGGGACTCTGGAAACACCATATATTTT. It yields the protein CATSGRDSGNTIYF.

This clonotype was seen ten or more times. The chain recombines TRBV9 with TRBJ2-2; D gene uncertain. This CDR3 region has 15 residues. Germline values: CDR1 SGDLS, CDR2 YYNGEE. V gave up 4 bases and J gave up 7 bases, with 17 bases separating them. Here the CDR3 reads CASSPVGPQIGELFF. As DNA, the CDR3 is TGTGCCAGCAGCCCCGTCGGGCCTCAAATCGGGGAGCTGTTTTTT.

This clonotype was seen a few times. The chain has TRBV7-2 and TRBJ2-5; the match to TRBD2 covers 10 bases. The germline V gene encodes CDR1 SGHTA and CDR2 FQGNSA. The ends lost 1 base at V and 2 bases at J; junction bases unmatched: 22. This CDR3 spans 22 amino acids. DNA of the CDR3: TGTGCCAGCAGCTTAGGGCGCTGGTTCGGGTCTAGCGGGAGAAGGGGACAAGAGACCCAGTACTTC. Amino acid sequence: CASSLGRWFGSSGRRGQETQYF.

The V call is TRBV27, the J call TRBJ2-7, with D perhaps matching TRBD1 or TRBD2 (5 bases each). V lost 0 bases, J lost 2 bases, and 11 bases lay in between. The CDR3 consists of 15 residues. Germline values: CDR1 MNHEY, CDR2 SMNVEV (reference sequence). CDR3: CASSLSLGETYEQYF. The CDR3 DNA follows: TGTGCCAGCAGTTTATCTTTGGGGGAAACCTACGAGCAGTACTTC.

This clonotype was seen only a few times. In DNA form, the CDR3 reads TGTGCCAGCAGCTTATACTTGACGTACGAGCAGTACTTC. Protein: CASSLYLTYEQYF. The chain employs TRBV7-2 and TRBJ2-7; D remains unclear. The length of the CDR3 is 13 residues. Trimming took off 2 bases at V and 4 bases at J, with 9 bases between the two ends. CDR1 SGHTA and CDR2 FQGNSA come from the germline V gene.

In this sample, this clonotype turned up a few times. This rearrangement joins TRBV2 to TRBJ2-7; 9 bases line up with TRBD1. The CDR3 sequence is 13 residues long. With V trimmed by 4 bases and J by 6 bases, 4 bases remained unmatched. Germline V lookup: CDR1 SNHLY, CDR2 FYNNEI. CDR3 in DNA: TGTGCCAGCAGTGGATCGACAGGGGGCGAGCAGTACTTC. This translates into CASSGSTGGEQYF.

This clonotype showed up many times. The junction differs from germline at one of its ends, possibly a read error. The chain couples TRBV7-7 to TRBJ2-2; the match to TRBD1 covers 8 bases. CDR1 is SSHAT and CDR2 is FNYEAQ in the germline V gene (reference sequence). This CDR3 contains 16 residues. The CDR3 DNA reads TGTGCTAGCAGCCCTGGACAGGGATCGAGCACCGGGGAGCTGTTTTTT. Protein sequence: CASSPGQGSSTGELFF.